The 32 T cell receptor beta chains below come from one sample, sequenced in a study of long-term antiretroviral therapy in people with HIV. This was the immunoSEQ v3.0 assay at survey level. This table comes from immunoSEQ multiplex PCR, and its TCRdb copy is limited to in-frame clones, with some not included. Of about 25,000 clones listed, just over 85% are singletons. Sample: unsorted PBMCs, taken 1.2 years after starting antiretroviral therapy. Receptors originate from a man between 45 and 60 years old with HIV.

The chain carries TRBV27 and TRBJ2-7; D is perhaps TRBD2 (6 bases). Between the trimmed V and J ends, which lost 5 bases and 7 bases, there was a span of 18 bases. Germline V lookup: CDR1 MNHEY, CDR2 SMNVEV (reference sequence). The CDR3 totals 14 residues. CDR3 amino acids: CASSVRRGASEQYF. CDR3 nucleotides: TGTGCCAGCAGTGTCCGCCGCGGGGCTAGTGAGCAGTACTTC.

This chain connects TRBV7-9 to TRBJ1-5, with TRBD1 as a possible D gene (5 bases). Between the trimmed V and J ends, which lost 1 base and 4 bases, there was a span of 11 bases. This CDR3 has 15 amino acids. The germline V gene has CDR1 SEHNR and CDR2 FQNEAQ (reference sequence). CDR3 protein: CASSLEGPRNQPQHF. In DNA, the CDR3 is TGTGCCAGCAGCTTAGAGGGACCGAGGAATCAGCCCCAGCATTTT.

This chain uses TRBV18 with TRBJ2-5; D is possibly TRBD2 (5 bases). V lost 3 bases and J 2 bases, leaving 7 bases between the germline ends. Germline values: CDR1 KGHSH, CDR2 LQKENI. This CDR3 region has 13 residues. This CDR3 reads CASSPRTQETQYF. CDR3 DNA: TGTGCCAGCTCACCTAGGACTCAAGAGACCCAGTACTTC.

The V gene is TRBV2, the J gene TRBJ1-2; D is unresolved. Germline values: CDR1 SNHLY, CDR2 FYNNEI. V was pared by 2 bases and J by 4 bases, with 20 bases between. This CDR3 has 17 amino acids. CDR3 nucleotide sequence: TGTGCCAGCAGTGAAAATAGGGCAGCGGGCATGGCCTATGGCTACACCTTC. It specifies CASSENRAAGMAYGYTF.

The CDR3 sequence is CASSSPETQNTEAFF. The CDR3 bases are TGTGCCAGCAGCTCCCCCGAGACGCAGAACACTGAAGCTTTCTTT. The rearrangement uses TRBV7-9 and TRBJ1-1; D gene uncertain. V was cut by 4 bases and J by 1 base, with 13 bases left in between. In germline, CDR1 is SEHNR, CDR2 FQNEAQ (reference sequence). This CDR3 is built from 15 residues.

This clone came up once. The junction does not match germline at one end; this may be a read error. V is TRBV7-7 and J is TRBJ2-1; 7 bases fit TRBD2. The CDR3 spans 14 residues. Germline loops: CDR1 SSHAT, CDR2 FNYEAQ (reference sequence). In DNA, the CDR3 is TGTGCTAGCAGCCCAAGTGCGGGGGTGACTGAGCAGTTCTTC. Residues: CASSPSAGVTEQFF.

This chain joins TRBV7-9 and TRBJ2-1, with D perhaps being TRBD1 or TRBD2 (7 bases each). The CDR3 loop spans 15 amino acids. Germline CDR1 and CDR2: SEHNR and FQNEAQ (reference sequence). The V end was cut by 1 base, the J end by 5 bases, with 12 bases between. The CDR3 is CASSLGQGGDNEQFF. The CDR3 nucleotides read TGTGCCAGCAGCTTAGGGCAGGGGGGGGACAATGAGCAGTTCTTC. Based on the CDR3 plus reference TRBV7-9 and TRBJ2-1, the full variable domain is DTGVSQNPRHKITKRGQNVTFRCDPISEHNRLYWYRQTLGQGPEFLTYFQNEAQLEKSRLLSDRFSAERPKGSFSTLEIQRTEQGDSAMYLCASSLGQGGDNEQFFGPGTRLTVL.

The V call is TRBV5-6, the J call TRBJ1-5; 7 nucleotides align to TRBD1. Germline CDR1 and CDR2: SGHDT and YYEEEE. CDR3 length equals 14 residues. The trim removed 4 bases at V and 5 bases at J, leaving 6 bases unmatched. The CDR3 here is CASSRRGTDQPQHF. CDR3 DNA: TGTGCCAGCAGCAGGAGGGGGACAGATCAGCCCCAGCATTTT.

The rearrangement joins TRBV5-1 to TRBJ2-1; no clear D. The CDR3 is made up of 14 amino acids. Germline V gene lookup returns CDR1 SGHRS and CDR2 YFSETQ. With 0 bases removed from V and 4 bases from J, the gap between germline ends came to 8 bases. CDR3 nucleotide sequence: TGCGCCAGCAGCTTGGATCCGGGTTACAATGAGCAGTTCTTC. Amino acid sequence: CASSLDPGYNEQFF. Variable domain in full (rest from reference TRBV5-1 and TRBJ2-1): KAGVTQTPRYLIKTRGQQVTLSCSPISGHRSVSWYQQTPGQGLQFLFEYFSETQRNKGNFPGRFSGRQFSNSRSEMNVSTLELGDSALYLCASSLDPGYNEQFFGPGTRLTVL.

J is TRBJ2-1 and V is TRBV29-1; no reliable D call. The V and J ends lost 5 bases and 8 bases respectively, with 7 bases between them. This CDR3 has 10 amino acids. CDR1 and CDR2 from the germline V gene are SQVTM and ANQGSEA. The CDR3, as DNA: TGCAGCGTTTGGACCTATGAGCAGTTCTTC. Residues: CSVWTYEQFF.

This chain links TRBV30 with TRBJ2-3; D might be TRBD1 or TRBD2, each matching 6 bases. The CDR3 runs 15 residues. Germline V gene data show CDR1 as GTSNPN and CDR2 as SVGIG (reference sequence). V lost 0 bases to trimming and J lost 4 bases, with 14 bases between them. The CDR3 coding sequence is TGTGCCTGGAGTGTAGGGGGGCGAGTCGCAGATACGCAGTATTTT. Protein sequence: CAWSVGGRVADTQYF.

The chain combines TRBV13 with TRBJ2-7; a weak D match, TRBD2 (5 bases). Trimming cost V 5 bases and J 7 bases, with 15 bases left between them. The length of the CDR3 is 13 residues. Germline CDR1 and CDR2: PRHDT and FYEKMQ (reference sequence). In DNA, the CDR3 is TGTGCCAGCAGCACCCCGCCCCCGGGGGAGCAGTACTTC. Translated, it gives CASSTPPPGEQYF.

The chain uses TRBV28 and TRBJ2-3; 7 bases agree with TRBD2. Losses at the gene ends were 2 bases for V and 0 bases for J; bases not matched to a gene: 8. Germline lookup yields CDR1 MDHEN and CDR2 SYDVKM. CDR3 length: 17 residues. The CDR3, as DNA: TGTGCCAGCAGTTTAGGGTGGGGGGGACGTAGCACAGATACGCAGTATTTT. This codes for CASSLGWGGRSTDTQYF.

The chain uses TRBV28 and TRBJ1-6; D possibly corresponds to TRBD1 (5 bases). The germline CDR1 and CDR2 sequences are MDHEN and SYDVKM. Deletions cut 2 bases from V and 0 bases from J, with 5 bases between. The CDR3 has 15 amino acids. The CDR3 nucleotides read TGTGCCAGCAGTTTAGGGGGCTCCTATAATTCACCCCTCCACTTT. Its protein product is CASSLGGSYNSPLHF.

This chain links TRBV5-1 with TRBJ2-5; the match to TRBD2 covers 11 bases. The CDR3 covers 14 residues. Germline assignment: CDR1 SGHRS and CDR2 YFSETQ. V dropped 5 bases and J dropped 3; count of bases not matched to a gene: 3. CDR3 sequence (DNA): TGCGCCAGCAGAGTAGCGGGGGGGGAAGAGACCCAGTACTTC. Translated, it gives CASRVAGGEETQYF.

The genes are TRBV18 and TRBJ2-6; D is uncertain. Germline lookup yields CDR1 KGHSH and CDR2 LQKENI. The CDR3 is 16 amino acids. The germline V and J ends were trimmed by 3 bases and 0 bases, with 9 bases remaining between them. CDR3 residues: CASSPAPASGANVLTF. In nucleotides, the CDR3 is TGTGCCAGCTCACCCGCTCCAGCCTCTGGGGCCAACGTCCTGACTTTC. The full variable domain, rest sourced from reference TRBV18 and TRBJ2-6, is NAGVMQNPRHLVRRRGQEARLRCSPMKGHSHVYWYRQLPEEGLKFMVYLQKENIIDESGMPKERFSAEFPKEGPSILRIQQVVRGDSAAYFCASSPAPASGANVLTFGAGSRLTVL.

The J gene is TRBJ2-7, the V gene TRBV5-5; possibly TRBD2 for D (6 bases). Germline CDR1 is SGHKS and CDR2 is YYEKEE (reference sequence). This CDR3 region has 16 residues. V lost 4 bases and J lost 6, with 23 bases in between. Here the CDR3 DNA reads TGTGCCAGCAGCCGCAACTTGGGAGGAGGTGAGCGCGAGCAGTACTTC. It encodes CASSRNLGGGEREQYF.

The chain uses TRBV7-9 and TRBJ1-3, with a tentative D call TRBD1 (6 bases). Germline loops: CDR1 SEHNR, CDR2 FQNEAQ (reference sequence). V shed 2 bases and J shed 3 bases, with 8 bases lying between them. The CDR3 extends over 14 amino acids. The CDR3 nucleotides are TGTGCCAGCAGCTTACAGGGGTTTGGAAACACCATATATTTT. It yields the protein CASSLQGFGNTIYF.

This clone was seen a few times. The rearrangement joins TRBV7-9 to TRBJ2-7, with 7 bases matching TRBD1. This CDR3 is 14 amino acids long. J lost 2 bases, V lost 5 bases, and 6 bases had no gene match. Germline V gives CDR1 SEHNR, CDR2 FQNEAQ (reference sequence). CDR3 in DNA: TGTGCCAGCAGCATGACAGGGAAACCCTACGAGCAGTACTTC. It specifies CASSMTGKPYEQYF.

The rearrangement links TRBV30 to TRBJ2-7; D might be TRBD1 or TRBD2, each matching 5 bases. CDR1 GTSNPN and CDR2 SVGIG come from the germline V gene (reference sequence). Between the trimmed V and J ends, which lost 0 bases and 3 bases, there was a span of 15 bases. This CDR3 is built from 15 residues. CDR3 DNA sequence: TGTGCCTGGAGTGTAGGGACCTCCAGAGTCTACGAGCAGTACTTC. As protein: CAWSVGTSRVYEQYF.

This chain links TRBV5-1 with TRBJ2-7, with 8 nucleotides matching TRBD1. Germline CDR1 SGHRS, CDR2 YFSETQ. Trimming took 4 bases from V and 0 from J; bases not matched to a gene: 6. The CDR3 is 15 amino acids. The CDR3 protein is CASSHGTGSSYEQYF. CDR3 in DNA: TGCGCCAGCAGCCACGGGACAGGATCCTCCTACGAGCAGTACTTC. Drawing the rest from reference TRBV5-1 and TRBJ2-7, the complete variable domain is KAGVTQTPRYLIKTRGQQVTLSCSPISGHRSVSWYQQTPGQGLQFLFEYFSETQRNKGNFPGRFSGRQFSNSRSEMNVSTLELGDSALYLCASSHGTGSSYEQYFGPGTRLTVT.

The chain combines TRBV9 with TRBJ1-1; TRBD1 might be the D (6 bases). The CDR3 spans 15 residues. Trimming pared 4 bases from V and 2 bases from J, leaving 15 bases between. Germline V lookup: CDR1 SGDLS, CDR2 YYNGEE. CDR3 nucleotides: TGTGCCAGCAGCTCCCTCGGGACACCAAACACTGAAGCTTTCTTT. Translating it yields CASSSLGTPNTEAFF.

J is TRBJ1-2 and V is TRBV27; D perhaps matches TRBD1 (5 bases). The CDR3 sequence is 18 residues long. Germline-derived CDR1 and CDR2 are MNHEY and SMNVEV (reference sequence). Trimming stripped 5 bases from V and 5 bases from J, with 27 bases between. The CDR3 loop is CASSHRGGRGSLGYGYTF. The CDR3 DNA reads as TGTGCCAGCAGTCACCGGGGGGGTAGAGGATCGTTGGGTTATGGCTACACCTTC.

The chain uses TRBV18 and TRBJ2-1, with 8 nucleotides matching TRBD1. The V segment lost 2 bases and the J segment 2 bases; nucleotides outside the gene matches: 2. The length of the CDR3 is 15 residues. Germline-derived CDR1 and CDR2 are KGHSH and LQKENI. CDR3 loop: CASSPSTGAYNEQFF. The CDR3 DNA reads as TGTGCCAGCTCACCATCGACAGGGGCCTACAATGAGCAGTTCTTC.

The CDR3 region has the DNA TGCAGCGCTACCCCAGGGGGCGTAAACACCATATATTTT. Its translation: CSATPGGVNTIYF. This chain joins TRBV29-1 and TRBJ1-3; 8 bases fit TRBD1. The germline V gene has CDR1 SQVTM and CDR2 ANQGSEA. The CDR3 loop spans 13 amino acids. The V segment lost 7 bases and the J segment 6 bases; nucleotides outside the gene matches: 8.

This chain uses TRBV19 with TRBJ1-6; maybe TRBD1 (5 bases). Germline CDR1 is LNHDA and CDR2 is SQIVND (reference sequence). V lost 3 bases to trimming and J lost 10 bases, with 16 bases between them. There are 15 residues in the CDR3. CDR3 DNA: TGTGCCAGTAGTATCGGGGGTTCGGCGGACTCACCCCTCCACTTT. This codes for CASSIGGSADSPLHF.

The chain combines TRBV7-2 with TRBJ2-7; D possibly uses TRBD1 or TRBD2 (6 bases each). CDR1 and CDR2 from the germline V gene are SGHTA and FQGNSA. The CDR3 totals 14 residues. Trimming left V 5 bases short and J 5 bases short, with 16 bases between. The CDR3 DNA reads TGTGCCAGCAGCCCGGACCTCCGGGGGCACGAGCAGTACTTC. This encodes CASSPDLRGHEQYF.

V and J are TRBV10-2 and TRBJ1-4; D is unresolved. Trimming took 2 bases from V and 3 from J, leaving 7 bases between them. The germline V gene has CDR1 WSHSY and CDR2 SAAADI. The CDR3 extends over 14 amino acids. The CDR3 loop reads CASSERGSNEKLFF. As DNA, the CDR3 is TGCGCCAGCAGTGAGCGGGGATCTAATGAAAAACTGTTTTTT.

CDR3: CASSYVGGVAYGYTF. The CDR3 coding sequence is TGTGCCAGCAGTTACGTCGGAGGGGTCGCCTATGGCTACACCTTC. The chain carries TRBV6-5 and TRBJ1-2; D is perhaps TRBD1 (5 bases). CDR1 is MNHEY and CDR2 is SVGAGI in the germline V gene. The CDR3 extends over 15 amino acids. V gave up 2 bases and J gave up 4 bases, with 14 bases separating them.

V gene TRBV6-1 combines with J gene TRBJ1-2; D perhaps matches TRBD1 (5 bases). The germline V gene encodes CDR1 MNHNS and CDR2 SASEGT. V lost 1 base and J 5 bases, leaving 11 bases between the germline ends. CDR3 length: 14 residues. In DNA, the CDR3 is TGTGCCAGCAGTGAAGTAGGGGACTTGTATGGCTACACCTTC. Translation: CASSEVGDLYGYTF.

The chain has TRBV2 and TRBJ2-7; 11 bases map to TRBD1. CDR1 SNHLY and CDR2 FYNNEI come from the germline V gene. The CDR3 covers 14 residues. V shed 5 bases and J 6 bases; nucleotides not matched to a gene: 6. The DNA for the CDR3 is TGTGCCAGCAGTCCGGGACAGGGGGTAAGCGAGCAGTACTTC. Translated: CASSPGQGVSEQYF.

The V call is TRBV6-5, the J call TRBJ2-7, with 11 bases matching TRBD1. Germline assignment: CDR1 MNHEY and CDR2 SVGAGI. Trimming took 4 bases from V and 4 from J; bases not matched to a gene: 6. The length of the CDR3 is 15 residues. The CDR3 DNA is TGTGCCAGCAGTTCTTGGACAGGGGGCAGGTACGAGCAGTACTTC. Translated, it gives CASSSWTGGRYEQYF.